Listed here are 32 T cell receptor beta chains from one sample, sequenced in a study of OX40 agonist ivuxolimab in advanced cancers. TCRdb keeps only in-frame clones here, not all; method: immunoSEQ multiplex PCR. Among more than 80,000 clones listed, 94% were seen once. This specimen consisted of CD4+ or CD8+ T cells sorted from blood, obtained in a trial of the OX40 agonist ivuxolimab. Receptors were obtained from an adult with an advanced solid tumor such as melanoma, head and neck, liver or kidney cancer.

V gene TRBV7-9 combines with J gene TRBJ2-4, with 7 bases matching TRBD2. The length of the CDR3 is 14 residues. Germline trimming cut 2 bases from V and 8 bases from J; bases unmatched to any gene: 6. The V gene's germline CDR1 is SEHNR and CDR2 FQNEAQ (reference sequence). The CDR3 here is CASSLRTREDIQYF. As DNA, the CDR3 is TGTGCCAGCAGCTTAAGGACTAGAGAAGACATTCAGTACTTC.

The chain recombines TRBV6-6 with TRBJ2-5; D is possibly TRBD1 (5 bases). Looked up from germline, CDR1 is MNHNY and CDR2 is SVGAGI (reference sequence). Trimming removed 1 base at V and 5 bases at J, with 11 bases between. The length of the CDR3 is 14 residues. CDR3 in DNA: TGTGCCAGCAGTTACTATCAGGGTGGTGAGACCCAGTACTTC. It yields the protein CASSYYQGGETQYF.

The chain links TRBV6-5 to TRBJ2-7, with D perhaps matching TRBD2 (5 bases). The CDR3 extends over 16 amino acids. The germline V gene encodes CDR1 MNHEY and CDR2 SVGAGI. With 0 bases removed from V and 0 bases from J, the gap between germline ends came to 12 bases. The CDR3 region is CASSYSRAGSSYEQYF. CDR3 coding DNA: TGTGCCAGCAGTTACTCGAGGGCAGGTAGCTCCTACGAGCAGTACTTC.

The V call is TRBV10-2, the J call TRBJ2-5; 10 nucleotides match TRBD2. This CDR3 spans 15 amino acids. The V gene end was trimmed by 2 bases and the J gene end by 5 bases; junction bases not matched to a gene: 5. Germline loops: CDR1 WSHSY, CDR2 SAAADI. Here the CDR3 reads CASSEKERGGETQYF. CDR3 sequence (DNA): TGCGCCAGCAGTGAGAAAGAGCGGGGGGGGGAGACCCAGTACTTC.

In the case of this clone: This sample also contains other DNA sequences that code for the same CDR3. CDR3: CASSLGGGYGYTF. As DNA, the CDR3 is TGTGCCAGCAGTTTAGGGGGGGGTTATGGCTACACCTTC. The chain joins TRBV6-5 to TRBJ1-2; possible D gene TRBD1, 6 bases. From germline, CDR1 is MNHEY and CDR2 SVGAGI. The CDR3 covers 13 residues. Trimming left V 4 bases short and J 5 bases short, with 11 bases between.

This clone showed up just once. The rearrangement links TRBV7-6 to TRBJ2-7; a weak D match, TRBD1 (6 bases). V lost 5 bases and J 2 bases, leaving 16 bases between the germline ends. Looked up from germline, CDR1 is SGHVS and CDR2 is FNYEAQ. The CDR3 runs to 15 residues. CDR3: CASSTRPDRTYEQYF. The CDR3 nucleotides are TGTGCCAGCAGCACTAGACCAGACAGGACCTACGAGCAGTACTTC.

This chain links TRBV13 with TRBJ1-1; 7 bases are a match to TRBD1. CDR1 PRHDT and CDR2 FYEKMQ come from the germline V gene (reference sequence). The junction had 9 bases not matched to a gene; V was cut back by 0 bases and J by 5 bases. CDR3 length: 16 residues. This chain's CDR3 is CASSLGVKGGGTEAFF. The CDR3 nucleotides read TGTGCCAGCAGCTTAGGCGTTAAAGGGGGCGGAACTGAAGCTTTCTTT.

This rearrangement joins TRBV10-3 to TRBJ1-1; possibly TRBD1 for D (5 bases). The germline V and J ends were trimmed by 6 bases and 1 base, with 6 bases remaining between them. The CDR3 totals 12 residues. Germline assignment: CDR1 ENHRY and CDR2 SYGVKD. The DNA for the CDR3 is TGTGCCATCAGCCAGGGGAACACTGAAGCTTTCTTT. Translation gives CAISQGNTEAFF.

The J gene is TRBJ1-3, the V gene TRBV27; D might be TRBD1 (5 bases). Germline CDR1 MNHEY, CDR2 SMNVEV (reference sequence). The CDR3 consists of 16 residues. V was pared by 5 bases and J by 2 bases, with 16 bases between. The CDR3 DNA sequence: TGTGCCAGCAGTCCATTCCCCTCAGGGACTGGAAACACCATATATTTT. Its protein product is CASSPFPSGTGNTIYF.

The V gene is TRBV29-1, the J gene TRBJ2-2; 8 bases are a match to TRBD2. The CDR3 length is 14 residues. The J segment lost 5 bases and the V segment lost 3 bases, leaving 5 bases of the junction unmatched. Germline V gives CDR1 SQVTM, CDR2 ANQGSEA. This chain's CDR3 is CSVDPGGRTGELFF. The CDR3 DNA follows: TGCAGCGTTGATCCGGGGGGGCGTACCGGGGAGCTGTTTTTT.

The rearrangement joins TRBV15 to TRBJ1-4; weak D call: TRBD1 (6 bases). This CDR3 is 14 amino acids long. The V and J ends lost 9 bases and 1 base respectively, with 12 bases between them. Germline CDR1 reads LNHNV; CDR2 reads YYDKDF (reference sequence). CDR3 DNA sequence: TGTGCCACGTCAGGGGAGGGAACTAATGAAAAACTGTTTTTT. It specifies CATSGEGTNEKLFF. Using reference TRBV15 and TRBJ1-4 for the parts outside the CDR3, the full variable domain is DAMVIQNPRYQVTQFGKPVTLSCSQTLNHNVMYWYQQKSSQAPKLLFHYYDKDFNNEADTPDNFQSRRPNTSFCFLDIRSPGLGDTAMYLCATSGEGTNEKLFFGSGTQLSVL.

The chain joins TRBV19 to TRBJ1-1; D not certain. From germline, CDR1 is LNHDA and CDR2 SQIVND (reference sequence). The CDR3 has 13 amino acids. V lost 1 base and J 1 base, leaving 4 bases between the germline ends. The CDR3 DNA reads TGTGCCAGTAGTATAGTGGCGAACACTGAAGCTTTCTTT. As protein: CASSIVANTEAFF.

The rearrangement links TRBV5-6 to TRBJ1-2; the D gene is possibly TRBD1 (5 bases). Germline V gene data show CDR1 as SGHDT and CDR2 as YYEEEE. The CDR3 runs 13 residues. Deletions cut 4 bases from V and 8 bases from J, with 15 bases between. CDR3 nucleotide sequence: TGTGCCAGCAGCCCGACGCCGGGACCGGGCTACACCTTC. It translates to CASSPTPGPGYTF. The variable domain in full, completed from reference TRBV5-6 and TRBJ1-2, reads DAGVTQSPTHLIKTRGQQVTLRCSPKSGHDTVSWYQQALGQGPQFIFQYYEEEERQRGNFPDRFSGHQFPNYSSELNVNALLLGDSALYLCASSPTPGPGYTFGSGTRLTVV.

The rearrangement uses TRBV7-2 and TRBJ2-1, with 10 bases identical to TRBD2. V was clipped by 1 base and J by 7 bases; unmatched bases: 13. The germline CDR1 and CDR2 sequences are SGHTA and FQGNSA. The CDR3 runs 18 residues. The CDR3 is CASSLDKLAGAPLNEQFF. CDR3 coding DNA: TGTGCCAGCAGCTTAGATAAGCTAGCGGGGGCCCCTCTAAATGAGCAGTTCTTC.

The genes are TRBV6-5 and TRBJ2-7; D gene uncertain. This CDR3 region has 13 residues. Germline assignment: CDR1 MNHEY and CDR2 SVGAGI. Between the trimmed V and J ends, which lost 0 bases and 6 bases, there was a span of 9 bases. CDR3 nucleotide sequence: TGTGCCAGCAGTTACTCAAGAATCGGCGAGCAGTACTTC. Protein sequence: CASSYSRIGEQYF.

The chain joins TRBV7-9 to TRBJ2-7, with TRBD2 identical over 7 bases. The CDR3 has 13 amino acids. From germline, CDR1 is SEHNR and CDR2 FQNEAQ (reference sequence). V was pared by 3 bases and J by 4 bases, with 3 bases of the junction left unmatched. The CDR3 DNA reads as TGTGCCAGCAGCTTGGGGGGGAGGTACGAGCAGTACTTC. Its translation is CASSLGGRYEQYF.

This chain connects TRBV11-3 to TRBJ2-3; TRBD1 aligns across 9 bases. This CDR3 is built from 16 residues. Trimming removed 5 bases from V and 2 bases from J; junction bases left unmatched: 8. Looked up from germline, CDR1 is SGHNT and CDR2 is YENEEA. The CDR3 nucleotides read TGTGCCAGCAGCCCCACACAGGGGGCGGACACAGATACGCAGTATTTT. Its translation is CASSPTQGADTDTQYF.

For the CDR3, the DNA is TGTGCCAGCAGCTTGCCCGAAAACTATGGCTACACCTTC. Its translation is CASSLPENYGYTF. The chain uses TRBV5-4 and TRBJ1-2, with unresolved D. Trimming left V 1 base short and J 2 bases short, with 6 bases between. The CDR3 runs to 13 residues. CDR1 is SGHNT, CDR2 YYREEE, per germline (reference sequence).

The V gene is TRBV19, the J gene TRBJ2-3; no clear D gene. Germline V lookup: CDR1 LNHDA, CDR2 SQIVND (reference sequence). Trimming left V 5 bases short and J 1 base short, with 13 bases between. The CDR3 sequence is 15 residues long. The CDR3 sequence: CASSETVRGTDTQYF. The CDR3 coding sequence is TGTGCCAGTAGTGAGACGGTTCGGGGCACAGATACGCAGTATTTT.

This chain uses TRBV6-5 with TRBJ2-7, with 10 bases matching TRBD1. J gave up 3 bases and V 5 bases, and 4 bases lay outside the gene matches. The CDR3 runs to 14 residues. Germline assignment: CDR1 MNHEY and CDR2 SVGAGI. The CDR3 region is CASSPGTGVYEQYF. DNA for the CDR3: TGTGCCAGCAGTCCCGGGACAGGGGTCTACGAGCAGTACTTC.

This clone was counted once. This chain uses TRBV27 with TRBJ1-1, with 8 bases that match TRBD1. The germline V gene encodes CDR1 MNHEY and CDR2 SMNVEV (reference sequence). The CDR3 covers 15 residues. Unmatched junction bases numbered 8, after V lost 6 bases and J lost 2 bases. The CDR3 nucleotides read TGTGCCAGCAGGAGAACAGGGGGAATAAACACTGAAGCTTTCTTT. Translation: CASRRTGGINTEAFF.

The chain couples TRBV27 to TRBJ2-1, with 7 bases aligning to TRBD2. V shed 5 bases and J 7 bases; nucleotides not matched to a gene: 5. This CDR3 is 13 amino acids long. Germline V gives CDR1 MNHEY, CDR2 SMNVEV (reference sequence). CDR3 region: CASSPTAGNEQFF. In DNA, the CDR3 is TGTGCCAGCAGTCCCACAGCGGGAAATGAGCAGTTCTTC.

This clone was observed a handful of times. V and J are TRBV2 and TRBJ1-1; D is uncertain. The germline V gene encodes CDR1 SNHLY and CDR2 FYNNEI. The V gene lost 6 bases and the J gene lost 0 bases, with 8 bases spanning the gap. The CDR3 covers 13 residues. The CDR3 region is CASRLRVNTEAFF. DNA of the CDR3: TGTGCCAGCAGGCTAAGGGTGAACACTGAAGCTTTCTTT.

The V call is TRBV10-1, the J call TRBJ2-7; 8 nucleotides match TRBD2. Germline V gene sequence: CDR1 WNHNN, CDR2 SYGVQD (reference sequence). The CDR3 length is 15 residues. J gave up 0 bases and V 6 bases, and 7 bases lay outside the gene matches. CDR3 protein: CASSASGRSSYEQYF. CDR3 sequence (DNA): TGCGCCAGCAGCGCTAGCGGGCGGAGCTCCTACGAGCAGTACTTC.

The V call is TRBV6-5, the J call TRBJ1-1; D is unclear. The germline V gene encodes CDR1 MNHEY and CDR2 SVGAGI. The CDR3 is 10 residues long. Trimming left V 6 bases short and J 3 bases short, with 2 bases between. In nucleotides, the CDR3 is TGTGCCAGCAGCGACACTGAAGCTTTCTTT. Its translation is CASSDTEAFF.

The CDR3 here is CASSQDEGEHDNEQYF. The CDR3 DNA follows: TGCGCCAGCAGCCAAGATGAAGGTGAACACGACAACGAGCAGTACTTC. The rearrangement uses TRBV4-1 and TRBJ2-7, with D uncertain. The CDR3 length is 16 residues. V lost 0 bases, J lost 5 bases, and 17 bases lay in between. Germline V gives CDR1 MGHRA, CDR2 YSYEKL.

This clone is a singleton in its sample. The chain is built from TRBV27 and TRBJ2-5; tentative D call: TRBD1 (5 bases). Germline V gene lookup returns CDR1 MNHEY and CDR2 SMNVEV (reference sequence). The germline V and J ends were trimmed by 3 bases and 4 bases, with 12 bases remaining between them. The CDR3 has 14 amino acids. CDR3 residues: CASSLGPLLETQYF. CDR3 in DNA: TGTGCCAGCAGTTTGGGGCCTTTACTAGAGACCCAGTACTTC.

This clone has just one count. J is TRBJ1-1 and V is TRBV5-1; tentative D call: TRBD1 (5 bases). Between the trimmed V and J ends, which lost 5 bases and 4 bases, there was a span of 12 bases. The length of the CDR3 is 13 residues. Germline CDR1 is SGHRS and CDR2 is YFSETQ. CDR3: CASSGATVTEAFF. CDR3 coding DNA: TGCGCCAGCAGTGGGGCCACGGTCACTGAAGCTTTCTTT.

V usage is TRBV6-5 and J usage is TRBJ2-3; 9 bases are shared with TRBD1. CDR3 size: 13 residues. V lost 8 bases and J lost 3; bases outside the gene matches: 3. Germline CDR1 and CDR2: MNHEY and SVGAGI. Written as DNA, the CDR3 is TGTGCCAGCGGACAGGGGATAACAGATACGCAGTATTTT. The encoded protein is CASGQGITDTQYF.

This clone was seen once. The chain recombines TRBV19 with TRBJ2-7, with unresolved D. The CDR3 extends over 14 amino acids. The germline V and J ends were trimmed by 3 bases and 5 bases, with 14 bases remaining between them. Germline lookup yields CDR1 LNHDA and CDR2 SQIVND (reference sequence). In DNA form, the CDR3 reads TGTGCCAGTAGTATGACGGGCAGGAGCCACGAGCAGTACTTC. Its translation is CASSMTGRSHEQYF.

J is TRBJ1-1 and V is TRBV30; no firm D call. Germline V gene lookup returns CDR1 GTSNPN and CDR2 SVGIG (reference sequence). Trimming took off 0 bases at V and 8 bases at J, with 10 bases between the two ends. CDR3 length: 12 amino acids. The CDR3 DNA follows: TGTGCCTGGAGTGTAGGTACCCCCGAAGCTTTCTTT. As protein: CAWSVGTPEAFF.

This clone was found once. The chain couples TRBV20-1 to TRBJ2-1, with D perhaps matching TRBD1 or TRBD2 (5 bases each). CDR1 and CDR2 from the germline V gene are DFQATT and SNEGSKA (reference sequence). The CDR3 has 9 amino acids. The V end was cut by 4 bases, the J end by 15 bases, with 10 bases between. The CDR3, as DNA: TGCAGTGCTAACCGGGGCCTGTTCTTC. It yields the protein CSANRGLFF.